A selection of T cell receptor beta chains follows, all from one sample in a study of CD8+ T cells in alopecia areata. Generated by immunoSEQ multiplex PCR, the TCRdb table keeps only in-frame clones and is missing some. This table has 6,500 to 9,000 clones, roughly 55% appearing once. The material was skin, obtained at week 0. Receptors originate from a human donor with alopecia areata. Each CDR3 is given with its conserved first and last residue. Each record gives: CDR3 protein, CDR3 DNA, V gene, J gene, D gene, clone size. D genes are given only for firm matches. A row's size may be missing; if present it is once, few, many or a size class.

cdr3_aa: CASSLSSGQVFEQYF
cdr3_nt: TGTGCCAGCAGTTTATCATCGGGACAGGTCTTCGAGCAGTACTTC
v_call: TRBV27
j_call: TRBJ2-7
d_call: TRBD1
clone_size: once

cdr3_aa: CASSEEPREQYF
cdr3_nt: TGTGCCAGCAGCGAAGAGCCCCGAGAGCAGTACTTC
v_call: TRBV28
j_call: TRBJ2-7
d_call: .
clone_size: .

cdr3_aa: CASSPAGAEKLFF
cdr3_nt: TGTGCCAGCAGCCCAGCGGGTGCTGAAAAACTGTTTTTT
v_call: TRBV4-2
j_call: TRBJ1-4
d_call: .
clone_size: few

cdr3_aa: CASSSDTYQETQYF
cdr3_nt: TGTGCCAGCAGCTCGGACACCTACCAAGAGACCCAGTACTTC
v_call: TRBV5-5
j_call: TRBJ2-5
d_call: .
clone_size: .

cdr3_aa: CASSQTRRYEQYF
cdr3_nt: TGCGCCAGCAGCCAAACTCGTCGGTACGAGCAGTACTTC
v_call: TRBV4-1
j_call: TRBJ2-7
d_call: .
clone_size: few

cdr3_aa: CASTGLDTHGEQYF
cdr3_nt: TGCGCCAGCACCGGCCTCGACACCCACGGGGAGCAGTACTTC
v_call: TRBV5-1
j_call: TRBJ2-7
d_call: .
clone_size: .

cdr3_aa: CASSSDREEGQPQHF
cdr3_nt: TGTGCCAGCAGCTCGGACAGGGAGGAAGGTCAGCCCCAGCATTTT
v_call: TRBV7-9
j_call: TRBJ1-5
d_call: TRBD1
clone_size: few

cdr3_aa: CASSEAYVATSGTQYF
cdr3_nt: TGTGCCAGCAGTGAAGCGTATGTCGCGACTAGCGGGACCCAGTACTTC
v_call: TRBV2
j_call: TRBJ2-5
d_call: TRBD2
clone_size: .

cdr3_aa: CASSQTGGGSINEQFF
cdr3_nt: TGTGCCAGCAGCCAGACCGGAGGGGGATCAATAAATGAGCAGTTCTTC
v_call: TRBV7-9
j_call: TRBJ2-1
d_call: .
clone_size: few

cdr3_aa: CSVETGGEAQYF
cdr3_nt: TGCAGCGTAGAAACAGGGGGTGAGGCCCAGTACTTC
v_call: TRBV29-1
j_call: TRBJ2-5
d_call: TRBD1
clone_size: .

cdr3_aa: CSVEWDRSEQYF
cdr3_nt: TGCAGCGTTGAATGGGACAGGAGCGAGCAGTACTTC
v_call: TRBV29-1
j_call: TRBJ2-7
d_call: TRBD1
clone_size: .

cdr3_aa: CASSFEGNEQFF
cdr3_nt: TGTGCCAGCAGCTTCGAGGGGAATGAGCAGTTCTTC
v_call: TRBV9
j_call: TRBJ2-1
d_call: .
clone_size: .

cdr3_aa: CASGLVLGRSGHTF
cdr3_nt: TGTGCTAGTGGTTTGGTACTTGGGAGAAGCGGCCACACCTTC
v_call: TRBV12-5
j_call: TRBJ1-2
d_call: .
clone_size: .

cdr3_aa: CASSRDSFSGANVLTF
cdr3_nt: TGCGCCAGCAGCCGCGATTCATTCTCTGGGGCCAACGTCCTGACTTTC
v_call: TRBV4-3
j_call: TRBJ2-6
d_call: .
clone_size: .

cdr3_aa: CASSLVGRRKGEQYF
cdr3_nt: TGTGCCAGCAGCTTGGTCGGAAGGAGAAAGGGCGAGCAGTACTTC
v_call: TRBV7-9
j_call: TRBJ2-7
d_call: .
clone_size: .

cdr3_aa: CASSPTGGNQPQHF
cdr3_nt: TGTGCCAGCTCACCAACAGGGGGCAATCAGCCCCAGCATTTT
v_call: TRBV18
j_call: TRBJ1-5
d_call: TRBD1
clone_size: .

cdr3_aa: CASMSWDRSYEQYF
cdr3_nt: TGTGCCAGCATGTCGTGGGACAGATCCTACGAGCAGTACTTC
v_call: TRBV28
j_call: TRBJ2-7
d_call: TRBD1
clone_size: few

cdr3_aa: CASSFRPDIQMDTQYF
cdr3_nt: TGTGCCAGCAGCTTTCGCCCAGACATTCAAATGGATACGCAGTATTTT
v_call: TRBV7-9
j_call: TRBJ2-3
d_call: .
clone_size: .

cdr3_aa: CAWRGPSGTVSYEQYF
cdr3_nt: TGTGCCTGGAGGGGACCTTCCGGGACAGTCTCCTACGAGCAGTACTTC
v_call: TRBV30
j_call: TRBJ2-7
d_call: TRBD1
clone_size: few

cdr3_aa: CASSLATGTGSTDTQYF
cdr3_nt: TGTGCCAGCAGCTTGGCAACCGGGACAGGGAGCACAGATACGCAGTATTTT
v_call: TRBV11-3
j_call: TRBJ2-3
d_call: TRBD1
clone_size: once

cdr3_aa: CASSPHAGQVQETQYF
cdr3_nt: TGTGCCAGCAGCCCTCACGCGGGACAGGTGCAAGAGACCCAGTACTTC
v_call: TRBV7-9
j_call: TRBJ2-5
d_call: TRBD1
clone_size: .

cdr3_aa: CASIQPNQPQHF
cdr3_nt: TGTGCCAGCATACAGCCTAATCAGCCCCAGCATTTT
v_call: TRBV2
j_call: TRBJ1-5
d_call: .
clone_size: few

cdr3_aa: CASSRWTGAGEQYF
cdr3_nt: TGCGCCAGCAGCCGGTGGACAGGAGCGGGCGAGCAGTACTTC
v_call: TRBV5-1
j_call: TRBJ2-7
d_call: .
clone_size: .

cdr3_aa: CASRRTGGGETQYF
cdr3_nt: TGTGCCAGCAGGAGGACAGGGGGGGGAGAGACCCAGTACTTC
v_call: TRBV27
j_call: TRBJ2-5
d_call: TRBD1
clone_size: .

cdr3_aa: CASSMSGQLNTQYF
cdr3_nt: TGTGCCAGTAGTATGTCGGGACAGCTGAATACGCAGTATTTT
v_call: TRBV19
j_call: TRBJ2-3
d_call: TRBD1
clone_size: .

cdr3_aa: CASSEERQVKGYIF
cdr3_nt: TGTGCCAGCAGTGAAGAGCGACAGGTGAAGGGCTACATCTTC
v_call: TRBV2
j_call: TRBJ1-2
d_call: .
clone_size: .

cdr3_aa: CASSRRDRLNEQFF
cdr3_nt: TGTGCCAGCAGTCGCCGGGACAGGCTCAATGAGCAGTTCTTC
v_call: TRBV11-3
j_call: TRBJ2-1
d_call: TRBD1
clone_size: .

cdr3_aa: CASRFALGSYEQYF
cdr3_nt: TGTGCCAGCAGATTCGCTCTGGGGTCCTACGAGCAGTACTTC
v_call: TRBV4-2
j_call: TRBJ2-7
d_call: .
clone_size: .

cdr3_aa: CASRGTGTLDGLRPDTQYF
cdr3_nt: TGTGCCAGCAGGGGGACAGGGACCCTCGACGGCCTCCGGCCAGATACGCAGTATTTT
v_call: TRBV5-8
j_call: TRBJ2-3
d_call: TRBD1
clone_size: .

cdr3_aa: CASSSGTGGNQPQHF
cdr3_nt: TGTGCCAGCAGCTCCGGGACAGGGGGGAATCAGCCCCAGCATTTT
v_call: TRBV6-6
j_call: TRBJ1-5
d_call: TRBD1
clone_size: .

cdr3_aa: CASSLTSLITGELFF
cdr3_nt: TGTGCCAGCAGTCTTACTAGCCTTATAACCGGGGAGCTGTTTTTT
v_call: TRBV7-3
j_call: TRBJ2-2
d_call: .
clone_size: .

cdr3_aa: CASSRPGQGAQETQYF
cdr3_nt: TGTGCCAGCAGCAGACCGGGACAGGGGGCACAAGAGACCCAGTACTTC
v_call: TRBV11-1
j_call: TRBJ2-5
d_call: TRBD1
clone_size: few

cdr3_aa: CASSRDSTDTQYF
cdr3_nt: TGCGCCAGCAGCCGGGACAGCACAGATACGCAGTATTTT
v_call: TRBV10-1
j_call: TRBJ2-3
d_call: .
clone_size: .

cdr3_aa: CASSPTRTARPNQPQHF
cdr3_nt: TGTGCCAGCTCACCAACCCGGACAGCCCGTCCCAATCAGCCCCAGCATTTT
v_call: TRBV18
j_call: TRBJ1-5
d_call: .
clone_size: few

cdr3_aa: CASSWGTSGGPGDTQYF
cdr3_nt: TGTGCCAGCAGCTGGGGGACTAGCGGGGGCCCGGGGGATACGCAGTATTTT
v_call: TRBV11-2
j_call: TRBJ2-3
d_call: TRBD2
clone_size: once

cdr3_aa: CASATRQKDTEAFF
cdr3_nt: TGTGCCAGCGCGACCCGACAGAAAGACACTGAAGCTTTCTTT
v_call: TRBV6-1
j_call: TRBJ1-1
d_call: .
clone_size: .

cdr3_aa: CASSYTTSPYNEQFF
cdr3_nt: TGTGCCAGCAGTTACACCACTAGCCCCTACAATGAGCAGTTCTTC
v_call: TRBV6-5
j_call: TRBJ2-1
d_call: .
clone_size: once

cdr3_aa: CASSVGLGETYEQYF
cdr3_nt: TGTGCCAGCAGCGTAGGTCTAGGGGAGACCTACGAGCAGTACTTC
v_call: TRBV9
j_call: TRBJ2-7
d_call: .
clone_size: few

cdr3_aa: CASSPGTAYQETQYF
cdr3_nt: TGTGCCAGCAGTCCTGGGACAGCCTACCAAGAGACCCAGTACTTC
v_call: TRBV6-5
j_call: TRBJ2-5
d_call: TRBD1
clone_size: few

cdr3_aa: CASSPGGSGSPYEQYF
cdr3_nt: TGTGCCAGCAGCCCCGGGGGCAGCGGGTCTCCCTACGAGCAGTACTTC
v_call: TRBV7-3
j_call: TRBJ2-7
d_call: .
clone_size: .

cdr3_aa: CASSISGPLPSNEQFF
cdr3_nt: TGTGCCAGCAGCATTAGCGGGCCCCTCCCGAGCAATGAGCAGTTCTTC
v_call: TRBV7-8
j_call: TRBJ2-1
d_call: TRBD2
clone_size: .